The entry below gives a single T cell receptor (beta chain) sequence along with its context. The data were obtained in a study of OX40 agonist ivuxolimab in advanced cancers. In the study overall: The patients received ivuxolimab by intravenous route every 2 weeks at 0.01 to 10 mg/kg.

The V and J ends lost 1 base and 0 bases, in that order; junction bases with no gene match: 6. The CDR3 has 16 residues. Germline V lookup: CDR1 SGHTA, CDR2 FQGNSA. Generated by immunoSEQ multiplex PCR, the TCRdb table keeps only in-frame clones and is missing some. The sample consists of 65,000 to 85,000 clones, approximately 80% of them appearing once. Sampled blood was obtained at baseline, cycle 4 day 1, and cycle 7 day 1. The specimen was CD4+ or CD8+ T cells sorted from blood, collected in a trial of the OX40 agonist ivuxolimab. The clonotype was recovered from an adult with an advanced solid tumor such as melanoma, head and neck, liver or kidney cancer. The chain is built from TRBV7-2 and TRBJ2-7; 7 bases are shared with TRBD1. The CDR3 DNA follows: TGTGCCAGCAGCTTAGGGGGGACAGCGAGCTCCTACGAGCAGTACTTC. Translated: CASSLGGTASSYEQYF.